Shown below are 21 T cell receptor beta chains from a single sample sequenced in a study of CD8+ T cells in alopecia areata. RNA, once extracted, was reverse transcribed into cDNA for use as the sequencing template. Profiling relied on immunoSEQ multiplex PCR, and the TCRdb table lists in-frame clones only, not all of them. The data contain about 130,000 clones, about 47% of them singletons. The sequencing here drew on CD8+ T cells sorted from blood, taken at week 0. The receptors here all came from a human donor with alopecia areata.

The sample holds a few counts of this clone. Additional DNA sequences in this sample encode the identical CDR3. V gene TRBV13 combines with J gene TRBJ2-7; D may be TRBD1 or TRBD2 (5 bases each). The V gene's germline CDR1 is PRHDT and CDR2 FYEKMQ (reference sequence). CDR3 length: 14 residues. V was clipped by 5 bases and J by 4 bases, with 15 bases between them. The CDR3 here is CASSLGRALYEQYF. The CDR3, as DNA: TGTGCCAGCAGCCTGGGACGGGCCCTATACGAGCAGTACTTC.

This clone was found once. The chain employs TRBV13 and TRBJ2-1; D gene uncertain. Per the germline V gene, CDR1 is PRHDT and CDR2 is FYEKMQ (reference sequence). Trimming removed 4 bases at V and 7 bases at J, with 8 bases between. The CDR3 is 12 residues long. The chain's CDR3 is CASSSVANEQFF. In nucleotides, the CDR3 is TGTGCCAGCAGCTCGGTGGCAAATGAGCAGTTCTTC.

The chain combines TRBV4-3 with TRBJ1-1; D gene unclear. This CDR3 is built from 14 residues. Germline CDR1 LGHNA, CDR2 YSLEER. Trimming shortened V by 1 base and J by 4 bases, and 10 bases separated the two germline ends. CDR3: CASSQVGDGTEAFF. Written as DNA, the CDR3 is TGCGCCAGCAGCCAAGTGGGAGATGGCACTGAAGCTTTCTTT.

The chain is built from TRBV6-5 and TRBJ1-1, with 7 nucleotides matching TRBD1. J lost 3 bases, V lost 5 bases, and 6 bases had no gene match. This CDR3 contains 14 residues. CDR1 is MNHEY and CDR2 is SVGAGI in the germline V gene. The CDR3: CASSQDRTYTEAFF. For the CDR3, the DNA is TGTGCCAGCAGTCAGGACAGGACCTACACTGAAGCTTTCTTT.

In DNA form, the CDR3 reads TGTGCCAGCACCGCGACCATCATAGGGGGTAGCTCCTACAATGAGCAGTTCTTC. Its protein is CASTATIIGGSSYNEQFF. The rearrangement uses TRBV11-2 and TRBJ2-1, with D perhaps matching TRBD1 (6 bases). This CDR3 is 18 amino acids long. Germline V gene data show CDR1 as SGHAT and CDR2 as FQNNGV. Between the trimmed V and J ends, which lost 7 bases and 0 bases, there was a span of 22 bases.

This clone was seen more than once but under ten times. This CDR3 is CASSYGTETYEQYF. The CDR3 bases are TGTGCCAGCAGTTACGGGACAGAGACCTACGAGCAGTACTTC. This chain connects TRBV6-6 to TRBJ2-7, with TRBD1 matching over 7 bases. Germline CDR1 and CDR2: MNHNY and SVGAGI (reference sequence). The CDR3 is 14 residues long. V gave up 2 bases and J gave up 2 bases; unmatched junction bases: 3.

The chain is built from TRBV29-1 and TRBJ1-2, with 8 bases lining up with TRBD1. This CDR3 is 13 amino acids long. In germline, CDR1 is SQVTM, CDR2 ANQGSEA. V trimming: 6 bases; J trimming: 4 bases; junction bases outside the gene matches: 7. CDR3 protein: CSVRTGISYGYTF. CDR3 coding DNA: TGCAGCGTGAGGACAGGGATAAGCTATGGCTACACCTTC.

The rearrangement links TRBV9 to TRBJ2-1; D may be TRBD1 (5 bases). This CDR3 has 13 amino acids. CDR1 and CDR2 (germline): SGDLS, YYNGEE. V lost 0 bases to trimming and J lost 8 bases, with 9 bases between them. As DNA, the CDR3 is TGTGCCAGCAGCGTAGTAGGGGCAGATGAGCAGTTCTTC. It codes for CASSVVGADEQFF.

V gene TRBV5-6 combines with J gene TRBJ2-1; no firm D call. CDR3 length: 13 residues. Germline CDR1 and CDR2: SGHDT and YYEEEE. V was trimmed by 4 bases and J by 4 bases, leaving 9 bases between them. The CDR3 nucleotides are TGTGCCAGCAGCCCGGACGAATACAATGAGCAGTTCTTC. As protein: CASSPDEYNEQFF.

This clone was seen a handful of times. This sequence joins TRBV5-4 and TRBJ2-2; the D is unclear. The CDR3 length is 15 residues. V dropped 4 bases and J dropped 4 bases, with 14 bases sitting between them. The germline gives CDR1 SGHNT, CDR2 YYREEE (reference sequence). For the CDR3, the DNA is TGTGCCAGCAGCCTACCTTCGAGCTCCACCGGGGAGCTGTTTTTT. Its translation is CASSLPSSSTGELFF.

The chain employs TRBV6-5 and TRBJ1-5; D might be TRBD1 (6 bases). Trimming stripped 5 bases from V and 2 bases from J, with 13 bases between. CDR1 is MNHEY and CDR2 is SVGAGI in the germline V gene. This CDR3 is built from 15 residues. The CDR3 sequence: CASSGQPWGNQPQHF. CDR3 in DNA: TGTGCCAGCAGTGGACAGCCTTGGGGCAATCAGCCCCAGCATTTT.

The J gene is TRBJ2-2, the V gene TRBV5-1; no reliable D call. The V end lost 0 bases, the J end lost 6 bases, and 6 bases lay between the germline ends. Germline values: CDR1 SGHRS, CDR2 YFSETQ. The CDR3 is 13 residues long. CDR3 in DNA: TGCGCCAGCAGCTTGGAGATGTCCGGGGAGCTGTTTTTT. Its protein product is CASSLEMSGELFF.

This CDR3 reads CASSYGTGLDGYTF. As DNA, the CDR3 is TGTGCCAGCAGTTACGGGACAGGGTTGGATGGCTACACCTTC. V is TRBV6-5 and J is TRBJ1-2, with 9 bases aligning to TRBD1. The trim removed 2 bases at V and 6 bases at J, leaving 4 bases unmatched. The CDR3 is 14 amino acids. From germline, CDR1 is MNHEY and CDR2 SVGAGI.

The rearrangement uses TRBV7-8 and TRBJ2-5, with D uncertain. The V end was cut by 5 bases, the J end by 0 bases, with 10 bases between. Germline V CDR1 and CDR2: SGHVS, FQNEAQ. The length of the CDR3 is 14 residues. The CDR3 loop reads CASSRPRDQETQYF. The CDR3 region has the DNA TGTGCCAGCAGCCGTCCTAGAGACCAAGAGACCCAGTACTTC.

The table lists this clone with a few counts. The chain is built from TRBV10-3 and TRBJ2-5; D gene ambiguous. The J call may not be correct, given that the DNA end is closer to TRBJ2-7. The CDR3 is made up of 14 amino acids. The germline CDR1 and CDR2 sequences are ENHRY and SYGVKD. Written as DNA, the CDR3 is TGTGCCATCAGTGAAGGTTCTCACTCCTACGAGCAGTACTTC. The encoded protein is CAISEGSHSYEQYF.

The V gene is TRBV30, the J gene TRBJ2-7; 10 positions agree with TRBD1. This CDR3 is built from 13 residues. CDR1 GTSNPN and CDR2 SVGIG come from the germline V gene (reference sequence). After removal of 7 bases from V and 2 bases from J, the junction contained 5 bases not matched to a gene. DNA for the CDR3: TGTGCCTCTAGGGACAGGGGTACCTACGAGCAGTACTTC. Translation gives CASRDRGTYEQYF.

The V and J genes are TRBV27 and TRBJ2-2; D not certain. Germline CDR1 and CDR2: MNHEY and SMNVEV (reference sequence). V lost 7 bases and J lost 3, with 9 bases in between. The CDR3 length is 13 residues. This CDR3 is CASTPEYTGELFF. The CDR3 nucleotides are TGTGCCAGCACCCCGGAGTACACCGGGGAGCTGTTTTTT.

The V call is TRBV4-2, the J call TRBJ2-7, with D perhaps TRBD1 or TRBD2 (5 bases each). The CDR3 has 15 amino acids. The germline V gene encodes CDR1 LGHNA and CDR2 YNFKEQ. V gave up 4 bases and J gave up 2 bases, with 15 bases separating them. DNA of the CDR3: TGTGCCAGCAGCCCGGACCCCGGGGCGACCTACGAGCAGTACTTC. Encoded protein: CASSPDPGATYEQYF.

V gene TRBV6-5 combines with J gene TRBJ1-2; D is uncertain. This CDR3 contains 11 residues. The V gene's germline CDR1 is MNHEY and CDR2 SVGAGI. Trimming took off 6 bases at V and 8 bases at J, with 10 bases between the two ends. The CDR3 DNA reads TGTGCCAGCAGCGGAGCAGGCGGCTACACCTTC. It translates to CASSGAGGYTF.

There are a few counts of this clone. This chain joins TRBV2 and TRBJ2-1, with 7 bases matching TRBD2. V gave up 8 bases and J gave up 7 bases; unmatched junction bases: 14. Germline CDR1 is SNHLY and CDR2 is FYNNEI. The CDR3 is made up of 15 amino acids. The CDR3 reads CASRNTSDNGNEQFF. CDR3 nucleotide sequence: TGTGCCAGCCGGAACACTAGCGACAACGGGAATGAGCAGTTCTTC.

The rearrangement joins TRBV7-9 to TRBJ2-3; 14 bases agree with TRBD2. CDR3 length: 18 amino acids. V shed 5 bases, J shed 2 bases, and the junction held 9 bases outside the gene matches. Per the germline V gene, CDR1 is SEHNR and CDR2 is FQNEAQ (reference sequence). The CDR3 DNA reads TGTGCCAGCAGCACCGGGACTAGCGGGGGACCCTACACAGATACGCAGTATTTT. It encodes CASSTGTSGGPYTDTQYF.